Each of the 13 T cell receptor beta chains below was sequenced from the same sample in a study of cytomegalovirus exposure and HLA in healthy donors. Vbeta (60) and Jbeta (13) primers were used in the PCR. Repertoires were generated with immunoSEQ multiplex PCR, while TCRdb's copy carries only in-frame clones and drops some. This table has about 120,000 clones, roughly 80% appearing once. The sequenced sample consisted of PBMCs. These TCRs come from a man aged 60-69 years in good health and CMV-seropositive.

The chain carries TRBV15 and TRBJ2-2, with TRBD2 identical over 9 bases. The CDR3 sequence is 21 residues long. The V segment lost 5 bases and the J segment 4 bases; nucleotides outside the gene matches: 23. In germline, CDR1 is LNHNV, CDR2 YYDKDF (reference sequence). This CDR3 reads CATSPSQGPRGLAWSTGELFF. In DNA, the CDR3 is TGTGCCACCAGCCCCAGCCAGGGTCCGCGAGGACTAGCGTGGTCCACCGGGGAGCTGTTTTTT. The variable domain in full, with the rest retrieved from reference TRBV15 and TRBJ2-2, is DAMVIQNPRYQVTQFGKPVTLSCSQTLNHNVMYWYQQKSSQAPKLLFHYYDKDFNNEADTPDNFQSRRPNTSFCFLDIRSPGLGDTAMYLCATSPSQGPRGLAWSTGELFFGEGSRLTVL.

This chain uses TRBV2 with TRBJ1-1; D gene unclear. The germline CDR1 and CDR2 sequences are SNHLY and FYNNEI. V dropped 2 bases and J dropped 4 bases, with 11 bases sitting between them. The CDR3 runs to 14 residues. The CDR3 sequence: CASSERGRVTEAFF. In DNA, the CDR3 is TGTGCCAGCAGTGAACGGGGAAGGGTCACTGAAGCTTTCTTT.

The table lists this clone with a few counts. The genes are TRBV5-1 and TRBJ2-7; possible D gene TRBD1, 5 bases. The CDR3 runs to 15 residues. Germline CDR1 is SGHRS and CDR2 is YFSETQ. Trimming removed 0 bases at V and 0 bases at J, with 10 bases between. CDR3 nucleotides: TGCGCCAGCAGCTTGGGGGGTGACAGCTCCTACGAGCAGTACTTC. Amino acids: CASSLGGDSSYEQYF.

DNA for the CDR3: TGTGCCAGCAGTACAGGGAGCTCTGGAAACACCATATATTTT. It translates to CASSTGSSGNTIYF. This chain joins TRBV2 and TRBJ1-3; D is perhaps TRBD1 (6 bases). The germline gives CDR1 SNHLY, CDR2 FYNNEI. The CDR3 is 14 residues long. The V gene lost 5 bases and the J gene lost 0 bases, with 8 bases spanning the gap.

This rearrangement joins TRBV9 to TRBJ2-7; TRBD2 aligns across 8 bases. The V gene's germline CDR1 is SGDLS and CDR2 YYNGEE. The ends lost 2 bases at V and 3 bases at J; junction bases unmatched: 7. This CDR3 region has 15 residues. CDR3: CASSVEAGVSYEQYF. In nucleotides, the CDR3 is TGTGCCAGCAGCGTCGAAGCGGGAGTTAGCTACGAGCAGTACTTC.

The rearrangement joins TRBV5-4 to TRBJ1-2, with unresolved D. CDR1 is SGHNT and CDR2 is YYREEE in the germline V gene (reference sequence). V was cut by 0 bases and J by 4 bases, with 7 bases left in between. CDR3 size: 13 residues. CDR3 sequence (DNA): TGTGCCAGCAGCTTGGACCAACTCTATGGCTACACCTTC. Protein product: CASSLDQLYGYTF.

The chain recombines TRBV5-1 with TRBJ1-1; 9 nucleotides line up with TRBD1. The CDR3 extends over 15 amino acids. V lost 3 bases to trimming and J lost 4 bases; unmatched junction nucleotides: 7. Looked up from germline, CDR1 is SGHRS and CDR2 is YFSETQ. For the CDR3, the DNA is TGCGCCAGCAGCTCCACAACAGGGGGCGCCACTGAAGCTTTCTTT. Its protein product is CASSSTTGGATEAFF.

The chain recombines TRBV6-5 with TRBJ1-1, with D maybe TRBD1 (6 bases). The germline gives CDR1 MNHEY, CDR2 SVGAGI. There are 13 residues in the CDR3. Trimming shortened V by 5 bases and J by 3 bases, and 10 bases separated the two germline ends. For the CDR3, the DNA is TGTGCCAGCAGTATTCCAGGGGACACTGAAGCTTTCTTT. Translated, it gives CASSIPGDTEAFF.

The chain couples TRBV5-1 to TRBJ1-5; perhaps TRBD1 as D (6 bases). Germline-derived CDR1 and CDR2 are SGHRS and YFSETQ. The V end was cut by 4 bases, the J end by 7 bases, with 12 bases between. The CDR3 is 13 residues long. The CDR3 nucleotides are TGCGCCAGCAGCAGGGGGGGGGAACAGCCCCAGCATTTT. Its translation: CASSRGGEQPQHF.

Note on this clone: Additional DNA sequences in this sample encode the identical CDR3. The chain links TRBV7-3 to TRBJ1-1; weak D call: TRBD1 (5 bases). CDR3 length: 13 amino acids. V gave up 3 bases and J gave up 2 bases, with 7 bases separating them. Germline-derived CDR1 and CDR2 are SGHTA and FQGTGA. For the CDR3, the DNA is TGTGCCAGCAGCTTTGACAGTAACACTGAAGCTTTCTTT. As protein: CASSFDSNTEAFF.

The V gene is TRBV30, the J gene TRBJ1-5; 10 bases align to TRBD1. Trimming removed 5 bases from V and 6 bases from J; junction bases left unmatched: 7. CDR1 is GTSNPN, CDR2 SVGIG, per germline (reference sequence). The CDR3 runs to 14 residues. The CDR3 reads CAWEGQGIGQPQHF. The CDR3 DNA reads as TGTGCCTGGGAGGGACAGGGGATCGGTCAGCCCCAGCATTTT.

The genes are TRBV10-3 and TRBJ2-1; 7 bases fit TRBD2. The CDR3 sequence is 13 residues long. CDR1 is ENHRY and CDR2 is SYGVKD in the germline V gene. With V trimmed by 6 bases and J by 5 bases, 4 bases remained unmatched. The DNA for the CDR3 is TGTGCCATCAGGCCGGGACTAAACAATGAGCAGTTCTTC. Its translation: CAIRPGLNNEQFF.

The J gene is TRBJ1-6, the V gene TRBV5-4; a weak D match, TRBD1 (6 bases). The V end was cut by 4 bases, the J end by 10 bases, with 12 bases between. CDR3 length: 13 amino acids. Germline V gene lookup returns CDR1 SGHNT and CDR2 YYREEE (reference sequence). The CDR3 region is CASSTRQDSPLHF. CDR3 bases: TGTGCCAGCAGCACCCGACAGGACTCACCCCTCCACTTT.